This is a list of T cell receptor beta chains from one sample in a study of tissue T cells after allogeneic stem cell transplantation. Libraries were prepared by immunoSEQ multiplex PCR; TCRdb keeps only in-frame clonotypes and omits some of them. The sample lists 25,000 to 35,000 clones, 85% seen once, with more than 3% in the top ten. The input for sequencing was blood, taken before transplantation. The receptors derive from a woman aged 18-55 years who later had graft-versus-host disease after an allogeneic stem cell transplant. CDR3s include the opening cysteine and the closing phenylalanine or tryptophan. The D gene is left open where the match is weak. The size of a clone is reported for some rows only, either as once, few or many, or as a class for expanded clones.

D	V	size	J	DNA	CDR3
TRBD2	TRBV10-3	NA	TRBJ2-7	TGTGCCATCAGCCCAACTAGCGGAGGGACCTACGAGCAGTACTTC	CAISPTSGGTYEQYF
NA	TRBV3-1/TRBV3-2	NA	TRBJ2-4	TGTGCCAGCAGCCAAGTTCAGGGTGGCGGCATTCAGTACTTC	CASSQVQGGGIQYF
NA	TRBV25-1	NA	TRBJ2-5	TGTGCCACCTCTTGGGGCGCCCGGGAGACCCAGTACTTC	CATSWGARETQYF
NA	TRBV5-4	few	TRBJ2-1	TGTGCCAGCAGCGCCGACAGGAACGAGCAGTTCTTC	CASSADRNEQFF
TRBD2	TRBV6-2/TRBV6-3	NA	TRBJ2-3	TGTGCCAGCAGTTCCCAACTAGCGGGCACAGATACGCAGTATTTT	CASSSQLAGTDTQYF
TRBD2	TRBV19	NA	TRBJ2-7	TGTGCCAGTAGTATAGGGCGGACTAGCGGGGTCTCCTACGAGCAGTACTTC	CASSIGRTSGVSYEQYF
TRBD1	TRBV4-3	NA	TRBJ2-3	TGCGCCAGCAGCCCATCGACAGGGAACACAGATACGCAGTATTTT	CASSPSTGNTDTQYF
NA	TRBV6-4	few	TRBJ1-2	TGTGCCAGCAGTCCCGACAGTTCTTGGGGTGGCTACACCTTC	CASSPDSSWGGYTF
NA	TRBV6-5	few	TRBJ1-1	TGTGCCAGCAGTTACGGGGGGGGGTACACTGAAGCTTTCTTT	CASSYGGGYTEAFF
TRBD1	TRBV12-5	NA	TRBJ2-2	TGTGCTAGTGGTATAAGGACAGGGTCGGGCACCGGGGAGCTGTTTTTT	CASGIRTGSGTGELFF
NA	TRBV5-1	NA	TRBJ1-1	TGCGCCAGCAGCCCCCAGAGAGGAGGGAACACTGAAGCTTTCTTT	CASSPQRGGNTEAFF
TRBD1	TRBV18	NA	TRBJ2-3	TGTGCCAGCTCACAAAACAGGGGCCAGGATACGCAGTATTTT	CASSQNRGQDTQYF
NA	TRBV29-1	NA	TRBJ2-3	TGCAGCGTTGCCCTAACAGGGGAGGTCGGCACAGATACGCAGTATTTT	CSVALTGEVGTDTQYF
NA	TRBV15	few	TRBJ1-5	TGTGCCACCAGCAGAAACCGGGACCTCGAGGGGTTCGGTCAGCCCCAGCATTTT	CATSRNRDLEGFGQPQHF
TRBD1	TRBV5-1	once	TRBJ2-3	TGCGCCAGCAGCTTGACAGGGGGCATTACCACAGATACGCAGTATTTT	CASSLTGGITTDTQYF
NA	TRBV9	once	TRBJ1-1	TGTGCCAGCAGCGTCACGAGGAACACTGAAGCTTTCTTT	CASSVTRNTEAFF
NA	TRBV18	NA	TRBJ2-2	TGTGCCAGCTCAACTGGGACGGCGAACACCGGGGAGCTGTTTTTT	CASSTGTANTGELFF
NA	TRBV6-5	few	TRBJ1-5	TGTGCCAGCAGTTACTATAGCAATCAGCCCCAGCATTTT	CASSYYSNQPQHF